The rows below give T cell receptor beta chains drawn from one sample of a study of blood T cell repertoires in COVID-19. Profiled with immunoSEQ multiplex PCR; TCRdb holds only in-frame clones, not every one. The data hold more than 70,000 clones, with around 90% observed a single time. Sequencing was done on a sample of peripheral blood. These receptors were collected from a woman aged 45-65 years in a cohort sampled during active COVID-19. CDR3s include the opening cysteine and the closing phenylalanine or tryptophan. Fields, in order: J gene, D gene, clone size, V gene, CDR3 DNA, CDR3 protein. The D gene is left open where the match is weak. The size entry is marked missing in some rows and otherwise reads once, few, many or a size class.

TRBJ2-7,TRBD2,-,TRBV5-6,TGTGCCAGCAGCTCTCCGGGACTAGCGGGGGGAAGCTCCTACGAGCAGTACTTC,CASSSPGLAGGSSYEQYF
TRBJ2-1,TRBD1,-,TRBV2,TGTGCCAGCGGCCGGGACAGGCGTGGGGAGCAGTTCTTC,CASGRDRRGEQFF
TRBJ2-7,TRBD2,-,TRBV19,TGTGCCACCAGGACTAGCGGGGATCGCGAGCAGTACTTC,CATRTSGDREQYF
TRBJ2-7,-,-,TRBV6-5,TGTGCCAGCAGTTACTCGTCTCAGGGTCCCTACGAGCAGTACTTC,CASSYSSQGPYEQYF
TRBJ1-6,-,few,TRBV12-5,TGTGCTAGTGGTCTCTGGGCCAAGAATTCACCCCTCCACTTT,CASGLWAKNSPLHF
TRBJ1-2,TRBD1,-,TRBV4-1,TGCGCCAGCAGCCAAGAATTGGATCTCGGACAGGTGGACTATGGCTACACCTTC,CASSQELDLGQVDYGYTF
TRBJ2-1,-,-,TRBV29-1,TGCAGCGTTGTAGGGGACATCAGCTCCTACAATGAGCAGTTCTTC,CSVVGDISSYNEQFF
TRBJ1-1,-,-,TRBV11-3,TGTGCCAGCAGCTTCCTTATGAACACTGAAGCTTTCTTT,CASSFLMNTEAFF
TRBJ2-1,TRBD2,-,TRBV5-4,TGTGCCAGCAGCTTGGAACCTAGCGGGAGGCCATTTGAGCAGTTCTTC,CASSLEPSGRPFEQFF
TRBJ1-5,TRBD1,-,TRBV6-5,TGTGCCAGCGGTAGACAGGGGCAATCTCAGCCCCAGCATTTT,CASGRQGQSQPQHF
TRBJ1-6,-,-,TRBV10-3,TGTGCCATCAGAACAGGGATTGGTTCACCCCTCCACTTT,CAIRTGIGSPLHF
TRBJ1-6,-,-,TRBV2,TGTGCCAGCAGTGAAACCAGGGGACGTTCACCCCTCCACTTT,CASSETRGRSPLHF
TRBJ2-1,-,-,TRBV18,TGTGCCAGCTCACCGATGTCTCAGGTGGGTGAGCAGTTCTTC,CASSPMSQVGEQFF
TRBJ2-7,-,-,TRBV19,TGTGCCAGTAGTATTGCGGTGGACAGTGCTAGCTCCTACGAGCAGTACTTC,CASSIAVDSASSYEQYF
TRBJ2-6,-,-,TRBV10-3,TGTGCCATCAGTGTAGGGGCTGGGGCCAACGTCCTGACTTTC,CAISVGAGANVLTF
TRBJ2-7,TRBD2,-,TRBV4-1,TGCGCCAGCAGCCAAGGGCCTAGCGGGACAAACGAGCAGTACTTC,CASSQGPSGTNEQYF
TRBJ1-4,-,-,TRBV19,TGTGCCAGTAGTATCTTGGCTGCAACTAATGAAAAACTGTTTTTT,CASSILAATNEKLFF
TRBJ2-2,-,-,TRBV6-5,TGTGCCTCCCTGGGGCGGACCACCGGGGAGCTGTTTTTT,CASLGRTTGELFF